What follows are 15 T cell receptor beta chains derived from one specimen sequenced in a study of patients and donors after allogeneic stem cell transplantation. TCRdb recomputed calls from the RT-PCR reads with MiXCR, one row per CDR3 protein. Of about 210,000 distinct CDR3 sequences detected, more than 35% appear once; the ten largest clones hold 11%. The sample consisted of blood, either unsorted or a sorted T cell fraction (not recorded which). These receptors all come from a human donor who was either an allogeneic HSCT recipient or a stem cell or donor lymphocyte infusion donor (not recorded which). It is not recorded whose cells these are; they may come from a transplant donor.

The chain carries TRBV6-2 or TRBV6-3 and TRBJ2-7; D may be TRBD1 (5 bases). From germline, CDR1 is MNHEY and CDR2 SVGEGT. Trimming stripped 4 bases from V and 0 bases from J, with 10 bases between. This CDR3 is 14 amino acids long. Here the CDR3 DNA reads TGTGCCAGCAGTTTGGACATGCCCTCCTACGAGCAGTACTTC. Protein product: CASSLDMPSYEQYF.

The chain recombines TRBV5-1 with TRBJ2-5; 8 bases map to TRBD2. Germline assignment: CDR1 SGHRS and CDR2 YFSETQ. There are 14 residues in the CDR3. V lost 3 bases, J lost 5 bases, and 6 bases stayed unmatched. CDR3: CASSSKLAVETQYF. CDR3 bases: TGCGCCAGCAGCTCCAAACTAGCGGTCGAGACCCAGTACTTC.

The CDR3 DNA follows: TGTGCCAGCAGCCAAGAACAGGGGAGGTACTATGGCTACACCTTC. Protein: CASSQEQGRYYGYTF. The chain couples TRBV4-2 to TRBJ1-2, with 7 bases matching TRBD1. CDR3 length: 15 residues. The germline gives CDR1 LGHNA, CDR2 YNFKEQ. V trimming: 0 bases; J trimming: 3 bases; junction bases outside the gene matches: 4.

The chain employs TRBV5-1 and TRBJ1-5; D is possibly TRBD1 (5 bases). This CDR3 comprises 15 residues. The germline gives CDR1 SGHRS, CDR2 YFSETQ. Trimming cost V 0 bases and J 2 bases, with 9 bases left between them. CDR3 nucleotides: TGCGCCAGCAGCTTGGGACCGGGGGGCAATCAGCCCCAGCATTTT. It encodes CASSLGPGGNQPQHF. The whole variable domain, filled in from reference TRBV5-1 and TRBJ1-5, reads KAGVTQTPRYLIKTRGQQVTLSCSPISGHRSVSWYQQTPGQGLQFLFEYFSETQRNKGNFPGRFSGRQFSNSRSEMNVSTLELGDSALYLCASSLGPGGNQPQHFGDGTRLSIL.

The chain carries TRBV5-1 and TRBJ2-1; D not resolved. V shed 7 bases and J shed 0 bases, with 11 bases lying between them. Per germline, CDR1 SGHRS and CDR2 YFSETQ. This CDR3 region has 14 residues. The CDR3 reads CASVPADSYNEQFF. CDR3 sequence (DNA): TGCGCCAGCGTACCGGCGGACTCCTACAATGAGCAGTTCTTC.

This clonotype came up a few times. The V gene is TRBV20-1, the J gene TRBJ1-1, with 10 bases that match TRBD1. The germline V gene encodes CDR1 DFQATT and CDR2 SNEGSKA (reference sequence). This CDR3 is 15 amino acids long. Trimming removed 6 bases from V and 1 base from J; junction bases left unmatched: 8. The CDR3 coding sequence is TGCAGTGCCCCACGGGGGGACAGGGGGAACACTGAAGCTTTCTTT. Protein sequence: CSAPRGDRGNTEAFF.

The chain couples TRBV7-2 to TRBJ2-1; D may be TRBD1 or TRBD2 (6 bases each). V shed 4 bases and J shed 5 bases, with 15 bases lying between them. The CDR3 length is 15 residues. Germline CDR1 SGHTA, CDR2 FQGNSA. The CDR3 sequence is CASSSQGLSDNEQFF. The CDR3 region has the DNA TGTGCCAGCAGCTCACAGGGACTCTCTGACAATGAGCAGTTCTTC.

This clonotype has just a few counts. The chain combines TRBV4-1 with TRBJ1-5, with 7 nucleotides matching TRBD1. The CDR3 is made up of 16 amino acids. J was trimmed by 3 bases and V by 7 bases; bases with no gene match: 12. The germline V gene has CDR1 MGHRA and CDR2 YSYEKL. The CDR3 region is CASTRTPGQFNQPQHF. CDR3 nucleotide sequence: TGCGCCAGCACCAGAACGCCGGGACAGTTCAATCAGCCCCAGCATTTT.

The chain has TRBV10-3 and TRBJ2-2; 7 bases line up with TRBD1. This CDR3 spans 17 amino acids. J was trimmed by 4 bases and V by 2 bases; bases with no gene match: 10. Per germline, CDR1 ENHRY and CDR2 SYGVKD. The CDR3 coding sequence is TGTGCCATCAGTGAGGGACACCGGGACAGATTCACCGGGGAGCTGTTTTTT. It translates to CAISEGHRDRFTGELFF.

In this sample, this clonotype turned up a few times. This chain connects TRBV27 to TRBJ1-1, with TRBD1 matching over 9 bases. The CDR3 is 15 amino acids. From germline, CDR1 is MNHEY and CDR2 SMNVEV (reference sequence). Unmatched junction bases numbered 10, after V lost 6 bases and J lost 5 bases. The CDR3 region has the DNA TGTGCCAGCAGGGGCTGGACAGGGGTATGGACTGAAGCTTTCTTT. It yields the protein CASRGWTGVWTEAFF.

For the CDR3, the DNA is TGTGCCACCCGTCGGACAGACAATCAGCCCCAGCATTTT. Protein product: CATRRTDNQPQHF. This rearrangement joins TRBV6-5 to TRBJ1-5, with D possibly TRBD1 on 6 matching bases. In germline, CDR1 is MNHEY, CDR2 SVGAGI. Trimming took off 10 bases at V and 3 bases at J, with 13 bases between the two ends. This CDR3 has 13 residues.

The rearrangement uses TRBV5-5 and TRBJ1-1, with D unclear. The V gene lost 2 bases and the J gene lost 1 base, with 9 bases spanning the gap. Germline values: CDR1 SGHKS, CDR2 YYEKEE (reference sequence). This CDR3 region has 14 residues. CDR3 protein: CASSFDTQNTEAFF. The CDR3 bases are TGTGCCAGCAGCTTCGACACCCAGAACACTGAAGCTTTCTTT.

There are a few counts of this clonotype. The rearrangement joins TRBV5-1 to TRBJ1-1; 8 nucleotides align to TRBD1. The germline V gene has CDR1 SGHRS and CDR2 YFSETQ. This CDR3 has 14 residues. The V segment lost 3 bases and the J segment 1 base; nucleotides outside the gene matches: 2. The CDR3 DNA sequence: TGCGCCAGCAGCTGGACAGGGACGAACACTGAAGCTTTCTTT. Amino acid sequence: CASSWTGTNTEAFF.

The J gene is TRBJ1-2, the V gene TRBV29-1, with TRBD1 matching over 7 bases. The CDR3 length is 11 residues. The V and J ends lost 6 bases and 7 bases, in that order; junction bases with no gene match: 5. Per germline, CDR1 SQVTM and CDR2 ANQGSEA. CDR3 loop: CSVDTGVGYTF. The CDR3 region has the DNA TGCAGCGTGGATACAGGGGTTGGCTACACCTTC.

This clonotype was found a few times. This chain connects TRBV27 to TRBJ1-1; TRBD1 agrees at 7 bases. J lost 1 base, V lost 2 bases, and 10 bases had no gene match. The CDR3 runs to 17 residues. Germline V gene data show CDR1 as MNHEY and CDR2 as SMNVEV (reference sequence). Written as DNA, the CDR3 is TGTGCCAGCAGTTTACGCACAGGGGCGTCAGGGAACACTGAAGCTTTCTTT. Residues: CASSLRTGASGNTEAFF.